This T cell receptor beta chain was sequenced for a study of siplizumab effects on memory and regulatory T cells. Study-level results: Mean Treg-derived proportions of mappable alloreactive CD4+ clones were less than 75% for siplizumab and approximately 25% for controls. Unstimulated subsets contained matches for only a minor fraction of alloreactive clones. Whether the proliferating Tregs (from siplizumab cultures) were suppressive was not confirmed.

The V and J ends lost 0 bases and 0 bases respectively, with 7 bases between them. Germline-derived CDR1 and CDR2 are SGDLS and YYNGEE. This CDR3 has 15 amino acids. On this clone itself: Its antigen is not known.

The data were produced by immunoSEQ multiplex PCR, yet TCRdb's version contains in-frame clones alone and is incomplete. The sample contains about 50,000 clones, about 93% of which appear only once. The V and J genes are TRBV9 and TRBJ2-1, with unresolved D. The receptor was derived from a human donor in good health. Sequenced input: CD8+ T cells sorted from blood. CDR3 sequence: CASSVGGASYNEQFF. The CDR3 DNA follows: TGTGCCAGCAGCGTAGGGGGTGCCTCCTACAATGAGCAGTTCTTC.